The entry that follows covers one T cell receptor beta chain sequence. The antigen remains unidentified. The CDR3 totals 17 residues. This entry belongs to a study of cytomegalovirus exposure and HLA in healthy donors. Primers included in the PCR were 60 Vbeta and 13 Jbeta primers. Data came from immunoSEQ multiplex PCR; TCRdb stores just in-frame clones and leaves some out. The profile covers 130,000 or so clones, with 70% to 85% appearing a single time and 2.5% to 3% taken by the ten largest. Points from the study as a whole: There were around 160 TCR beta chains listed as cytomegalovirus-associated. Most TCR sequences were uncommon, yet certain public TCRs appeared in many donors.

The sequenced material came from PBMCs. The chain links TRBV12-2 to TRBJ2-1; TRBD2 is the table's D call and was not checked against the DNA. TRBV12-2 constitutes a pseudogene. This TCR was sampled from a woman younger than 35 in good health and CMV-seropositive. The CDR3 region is CASRSGTSFQSACEQFF. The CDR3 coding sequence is TGTGCAAGTCGCTCCGGGACTAGCTTTCAGTCGGCATGTGAGCAGTTCTTC.